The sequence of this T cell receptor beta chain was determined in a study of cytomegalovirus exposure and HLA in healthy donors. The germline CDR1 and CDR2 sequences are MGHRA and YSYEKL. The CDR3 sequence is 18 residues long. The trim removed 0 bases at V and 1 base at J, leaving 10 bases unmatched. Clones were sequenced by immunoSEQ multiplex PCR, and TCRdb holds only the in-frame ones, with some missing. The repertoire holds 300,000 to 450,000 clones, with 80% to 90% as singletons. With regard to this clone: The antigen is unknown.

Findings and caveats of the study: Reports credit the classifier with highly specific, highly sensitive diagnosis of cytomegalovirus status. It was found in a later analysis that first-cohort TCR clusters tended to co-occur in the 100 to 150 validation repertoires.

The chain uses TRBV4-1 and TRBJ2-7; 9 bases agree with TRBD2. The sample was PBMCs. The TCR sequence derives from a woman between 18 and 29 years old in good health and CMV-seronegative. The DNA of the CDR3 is TGCGCCAGCAGCCAAGAGGAGACTAGCGGTTTCTTATCCTACGAGCAGTACTTC. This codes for CASSQEETSGFLSYEQYF.